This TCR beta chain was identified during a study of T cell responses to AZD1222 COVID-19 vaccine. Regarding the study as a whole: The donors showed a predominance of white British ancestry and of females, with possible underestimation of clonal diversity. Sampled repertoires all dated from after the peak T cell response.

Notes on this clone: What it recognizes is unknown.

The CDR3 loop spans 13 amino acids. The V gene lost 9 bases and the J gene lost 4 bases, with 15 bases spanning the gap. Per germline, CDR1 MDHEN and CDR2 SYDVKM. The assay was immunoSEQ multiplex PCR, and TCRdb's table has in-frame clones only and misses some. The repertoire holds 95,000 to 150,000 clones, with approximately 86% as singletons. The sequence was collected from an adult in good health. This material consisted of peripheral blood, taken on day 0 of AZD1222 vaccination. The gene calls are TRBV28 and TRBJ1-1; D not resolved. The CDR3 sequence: CASGAGLSTEAFF. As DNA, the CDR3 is TGTGCCAGTGGTGCGGGTCTGAGCACTGAAGCTTTCTTT.